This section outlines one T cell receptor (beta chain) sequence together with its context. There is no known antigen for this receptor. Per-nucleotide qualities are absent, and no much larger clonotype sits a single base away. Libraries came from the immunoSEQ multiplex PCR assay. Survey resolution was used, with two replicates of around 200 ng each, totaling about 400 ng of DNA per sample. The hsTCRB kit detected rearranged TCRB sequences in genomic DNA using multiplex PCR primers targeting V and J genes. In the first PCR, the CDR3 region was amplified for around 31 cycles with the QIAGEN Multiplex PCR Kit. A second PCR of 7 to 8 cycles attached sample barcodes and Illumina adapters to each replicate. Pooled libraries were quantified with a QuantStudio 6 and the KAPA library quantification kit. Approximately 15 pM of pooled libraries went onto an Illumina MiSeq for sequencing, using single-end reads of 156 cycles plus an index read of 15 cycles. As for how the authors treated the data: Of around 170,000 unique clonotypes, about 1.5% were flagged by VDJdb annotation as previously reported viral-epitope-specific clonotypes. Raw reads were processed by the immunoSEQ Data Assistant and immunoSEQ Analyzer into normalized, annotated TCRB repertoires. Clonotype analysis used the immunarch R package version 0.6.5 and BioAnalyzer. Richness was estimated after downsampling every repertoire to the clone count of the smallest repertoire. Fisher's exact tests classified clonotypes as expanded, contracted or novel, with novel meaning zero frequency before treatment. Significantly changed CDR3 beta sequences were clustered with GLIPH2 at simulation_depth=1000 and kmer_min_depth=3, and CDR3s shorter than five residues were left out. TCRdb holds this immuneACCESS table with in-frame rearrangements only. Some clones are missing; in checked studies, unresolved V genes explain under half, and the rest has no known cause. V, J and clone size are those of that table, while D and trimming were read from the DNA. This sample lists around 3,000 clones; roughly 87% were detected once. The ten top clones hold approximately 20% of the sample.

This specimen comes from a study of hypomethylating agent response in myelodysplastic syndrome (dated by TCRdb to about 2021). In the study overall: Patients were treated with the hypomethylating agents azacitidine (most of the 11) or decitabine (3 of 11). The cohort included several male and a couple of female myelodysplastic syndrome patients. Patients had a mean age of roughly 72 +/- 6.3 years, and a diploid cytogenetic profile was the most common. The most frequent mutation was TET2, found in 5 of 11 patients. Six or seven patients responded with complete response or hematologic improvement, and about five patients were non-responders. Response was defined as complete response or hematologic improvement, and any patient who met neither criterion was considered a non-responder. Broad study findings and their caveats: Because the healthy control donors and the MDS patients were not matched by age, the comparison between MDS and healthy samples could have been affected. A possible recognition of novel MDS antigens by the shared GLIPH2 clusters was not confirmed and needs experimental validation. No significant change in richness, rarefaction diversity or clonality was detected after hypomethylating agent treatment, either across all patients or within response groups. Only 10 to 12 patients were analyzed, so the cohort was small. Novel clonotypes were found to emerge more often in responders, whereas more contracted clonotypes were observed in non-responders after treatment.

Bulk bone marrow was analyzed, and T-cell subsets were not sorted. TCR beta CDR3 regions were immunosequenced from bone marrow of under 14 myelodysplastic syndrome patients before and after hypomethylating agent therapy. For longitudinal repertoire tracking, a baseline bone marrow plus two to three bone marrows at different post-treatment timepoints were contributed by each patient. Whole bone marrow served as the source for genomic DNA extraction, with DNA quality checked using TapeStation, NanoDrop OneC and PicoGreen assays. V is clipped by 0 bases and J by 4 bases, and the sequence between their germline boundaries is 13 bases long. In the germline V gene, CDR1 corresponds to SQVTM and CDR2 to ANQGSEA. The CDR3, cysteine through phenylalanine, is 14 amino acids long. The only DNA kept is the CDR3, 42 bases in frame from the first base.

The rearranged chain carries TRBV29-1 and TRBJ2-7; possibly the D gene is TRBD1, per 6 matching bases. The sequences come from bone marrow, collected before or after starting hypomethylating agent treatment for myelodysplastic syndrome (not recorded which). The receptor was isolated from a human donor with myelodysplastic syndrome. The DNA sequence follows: TGCAGCGTTGAAGATGTACAGGGTGGGTACGAGCAGTACTTC. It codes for CSVEDVQGGYEQYF.